This TCR beta chain was sequenced in a study of technical replicates of blood from a handful of donors. Germline V gene lookup returns CDR1 MDHEN and CDR2 SYDVKM. The V end was cut by 4 bases, the J end by 4 bases, with 4 bases between. The CDR3 is 11 residues long. Comment on this clone: The sample holds other DNA sequences that translate to the same CDR3.

Only in-frame clones appear in the TCRdb table, and some are missing; sequencing was by immunoSEQ multiplex PCR. The sample holds more than 75,000 clones; nearly 96% are singletons and the top ten take 0.37%. V gene TRBV28 combines with J gene TRBJ1-2, with D hard to call. This clonotype was obtained from a human donor in good health. Sequencing was performed on T cells isolated from PBMCs. Written as DNA, the CDR3 is TGTGCCAGCAGTTCAGGCTATGGCTACACCTTC. This encodes CASSSGYGYTF.